The 26 T cell receptor beta chains below were found in one sample sequenced in a study of T cell repertoires in cytomegalovirus infection. TCRdb used MiXCR to reprocess the reads, holding one entry per CDR3 protein. The table includes approximately 170,000 distinct CDR3 sequences, under 15% detected once. The sequencing input was PBMCs. Source of these receptors: a human donor in good health (CMV status not recorded). Some clones in this sample may be carry-over from other donors' samples.

The gene calls are TRBV2 and TRBJ1-1; D is uncertain. Germline loops: CDR1 SNHLY, CDR2 FYNNEI. Trimming shortened V by 7 bases and J by 11 bases, and 5 bases separated the two germline ends. The CDR3 runs 8 residues. CDR3 amino acids: CASNLAFF. For the CDR3, the DNA is TGTGCCAGCAATCTGGCTTTCTTT.

As DNA, the CDR3 is TGTGCCAGTAGTACCTCGGGACTTACGGGACAGTACTTC. This sequence encodes CASSTSGLTGQYF. V usage is TRBV19 and J usage is TRBJ2-7; maybe TRBD2 (6 bases). CDR3 size: 13 residues. The germline V and J ends were trimmed by 4 bases and 10 bases, with 17 bases remaining between them. The germline gives CDR1 LNHDA, CDR2 SQIVND (reference sequence).

This clonotype was counted between two and nine times. This chain uses TRBV24-1 with TRBJ2-2, with 13 bases that match TRBD2. The CDR3 contains 16 residues. After removal of 4 bases from V and 5 bases from J, the junction contained 3 bases not matched to a gene. CDR1 is KGHDR, CDR2 SFDVKD, per germline. In DNA form, the CDR3 reads TGTGCCACCAGTGACTGGACTAGCGGGAGAACCGGGGAGCTGTTTTTT. It encodes CATSDWTSGRTGELFF.

This clonotype showed up just a few times. The chain uses TRBV5-4 and TRBJ2-7, with a weak D call TRBD1 (6 bases). V gave up 3 bases and J gave up 7 bases, with 20 bases separating them. CDR1 and CDR2 from the germline V gene are SGHNT and YYREEE (reference sequence). CDR3 length: 15 amino acids. As DNA, the CDR3 is TGTGCCAGCAGCTCCCGGGACACTTCTTTTTTGGAGCAGTACTTC. Amino acids: CASSSRDTSFLEQYF. Together with reference TRBV5-4 and TRBJ2-7, the CDR3 gives the full variable domain: ETGVTQSPTHLIKTRGQQVTLRCSSQSGHNTVSWYQQALGQGPQFIFQYYREEENGRGNFPPRFSGLQFPNYSSELNVNALELDDSALYLCASSSRDTSFLEQYFGPGTRLTVT.

This clonotype was counted between two and nine times. This chain links TRBV29-1 with TRBJ2-3; 7 nucleotides align to TRBD1. V shed 2 bases and J 4 bases; nucleotides not matched to a gene: 6. CDR3 length equals 14 residues. From germline, CDR1 is SQVTM and CDR2 ANQGSEA. Here the CDR3 DNA reads TGCAGCGTTGAACCGGACAGGTCCCCAGATACGCAGTATTTT. Its translation: CSVEPDRSPDTQYF.

This clonotype has more than one count but fewer than ten. The genes are TRBV15 and TRBJ2-3; a weak D match, TRBD1 (6 bases). V lost 5 bases and J lost 2, with 14 bases in between. The CDR3 is 15 residues long. Germline V gene sequence: CDR1 LNHNV, CDR2 YYDKDF (reference sequence). In DNA, the CDR3 is TGTGCCACCAGCTTCGGGACACCGATCACAGATACGCAGTATTTT. Protein product: CATSFGTPITDTQYF.

This clonotype appeared many times. The V call is TRBV28, the J call TRBJ1-6, with a tentative D call TRBD1 (6 bases). There are 14 residues in the CDR3. From germline, CDR1 is MDHEN and CDR2 SYDVKM. V shed 5 bases and J shed 13 bases, with 18 bases lying between them. Here the CDR3 reads CASSQSTGTRPLHF. CDR3 sequence (DNA): TGTGCCAGCAGTCAATCAACAGGGACTAGGCCCCTCCACTTT.

This clonotype was observed at least ten times. J is TRBJ1-1 and V is TRBV18, with 8 bases identical to TRBD1. Germline CDR1 reads KGHSH; CDR2 reads LQKENI. The CDR3 covers 16 residues. V trimming: 5 bases; J trimming: 0 bases; junction bases outside the gene matches: 8. CDR3 bases: TGTGCCAGCTCAAATTCGATGACAGGGGTGAACACTGAAGCTTTCTTT. This gives the protein CASSNSMTGVNTEAFF. The complete variable domain, with remaining parts taken from reference TRBV18 and TRBJ1-1, reads NAGVMQNPRHLVRRRGQEARLRCSPMKGHSHVYWYRQLPEEGLKFMVYLQKENIIDESGMPKERFSAEFPKEGPSILRIQQVVRGDSAAYFCASSNSMTGVNTEAFFGQGTRLTVV.

This clonotype was counted at least ten times. V usage is TRBV11-2 and J usage is TRBJ1-1; 8 bases agree with TRBD1. V dropped 1 base and J dropped 10; count of bases not matched to a gene: 5. Germline loops: CDR1 SGHAT, CDR2 FQNNGV. There are 13 residues in the CDR3. Written as DNA, the CDR3 is TGTGCCAGCAGCTTAGGCACAGGGGGGTCAGCTTTCTTT. It translates to CASSLGTGGSAFF.

This clonotype occurred a few times. The V call is TRBV7-6, the J call TRBJ1-4, with 8 positions matching TRBD1. This CDR3 is built from 14 residues. The V gene end was trimmed by 6 bases and the J gene end by 8 bases; junction bases not matched to a gene: 8. CDR1 is SGHVS and CDR2 is FNYEAQ in the germline V gene. CDR3 sequence reads: CASSPTGAREKLFF. DNA of the CDR3: TGTGCCAGCAGTCCGACAGGGGCTAGGGAAAAACTGTTTTTT.

At least ten counts were recorded for this clonotype. J is TRBJ2-7 and V is TRBV7-9, with D possibly matching TRBD2 (7 bases). Germline V CDR1 and CDR2: SEHNR, FQNEAQ (reference sequence). V shed 7 bases and J shed 4 bases, with 11 bases lying between them. This CDR3 region has 12 residues. DNA of the CDR3: TGTGCCAGCACGGGGGGCTCTTACGAGCAGTACTTC. This encodes CASTGGSYEQYF.

In its sample, this clonotype was seen many times. The chain links TRBV6-2 or TRBV6-3 to TRBJ1-5; D possibly corresponds to TRBD1 (6 bases). This CDR3 is built from 16 residues. Trimming shortened V by 6 bases and J by 0 bases, and 15 bases separated the two germline ends. Germline V gene sequence: CDR1 MNHEY, CDR2 SVGEGT. CDR3 amino acids: CASREAGTFSNQPQHF. In DNA, the CDR3 is TGTGCCAGCAGAGAAGCCGGGACATTTAGCAATCAGCCCCAGCATTTT.

The chain uses TRBV12-3 or TRBV12-4 and TRBJ1-1, with TRBD1 matching 9 bases. This CDR3 contains 15 residues. V lost 6 bases and J lost 4; bases outside the gene matches: 9. The CDR3 DNA sequence: TGTGCCAGCAGCCCCGGGACAGGGTTGAGCACTGAAGCTTTCTTT. Encoded protein: CASSPGTGLSTEAFF.

At least ten counts were recorded for this clonotype. V gene TRBV6-2 or TRBV6-3 combines with J gene TRBJ2-7, with 9 nucleotides matching TRBD2. Trimming took 5 bases from V and 0 from J; bases not matched to a gene: 8. This CDR3 is built from 16 residues. Germline loops: CDR1 MNHEY, CDR2 SVGEGT. The CDR3 DNA is TGTGCCAGCAGTCCCCAGAGCGGGAGGTACTCCTACGAGCAGTACTTC. Translating gives CASSPQSGRYSYEQYF.

This chain joins TRBV29-1 and TRBJ1-2; D is possibly TRBD1 (6 bases). The germline V and J ends were trimmed by 7 bases and 8 bases, with 14 bases remaining between them. The CDR3 sequence is 11 residues long. Germline CDR1 and CDR2: SQVTM and ANQGSEA. The CDR3 DNA sequence: TGCAGCGAGTGGACAGAGGGCGGCTACACCTTC. Translation gives CSEWTEGGYTF. The full variable domain, with the rest looked up from reference TRBV29-1 and TRBJ1-2, is SAVISQKPSRDICQRGTSLTIQCQVDSQVTMMFWYRQQPGQSLTLIATANQGSEATYESGFVIDKFPISRPNLTFSTLTVSNMSPEDSSIYLCSEWTEGGYTFGSGTRLTVV.

The rearrangement joins TRBV18 to TRBJ1-6; 7 bases map to TRBD1. Germline V gene data show CDR1 as KGHSH and CDR2 as LQKENI. V lost 1 base and J lost 9; bases outside the gene matches: 9. The CDR3 length is 16 residues. The CDR3 reads CASSPLEEGARSPLHF. CDR3 DNA sequence: TGTGCCAGCTCACCACTGGAGGAGGGGGCGCGTTCACCCCTCCACTTT.

The rearrangement joins TRBV20-1 to TRBJ1-1, with D possibly being TRBD1 (5 bases). Trimming cost V 6 bases and J 7 bases, with 15 bases left between them. The CDR3 length is 12 residues. CDR1 is DFQATT and CDR2 is SNEGSKA in the germline V gene (reference sequence). CDR3 DNA sequence: TGCAGTGCCTCAACGGGGGTTGGTGAAGCTTTCTTT. The encoded protein is CSASTGVGEAFF.

This clonotype was observed many times. The chain uses TRBV7-9 and TRBJ2-5; 8 bases match TRBD2. The CDR3 spans 14 residues. V trimming: 5 bases; J trimming: 5 bases; junction bases outside the gene matches: 7. The germline V gene encodes CDR1 SEHNR and CDR2 FQNEAQ (reference sequence). CDR3 DNA sequence: TGTGCCAGCAGCCGCGGACTAGCCGCCGAGACCCAGTACTTC. Protein product: CASSRGLAAETQYF.

This clonotype was seen a handful of times. The chain combines TRBV5-6 with TRBJ2-5; possible D gene TRBD2, 5 bases. Germline CDR1 reads SGHDT; CDR2 reads YYEEEE. The CDR3 has 12 amino acids. Trimming left V 4 bases short and J 7 bases short, with 11 bases between. In nucleotides, the CDR3 is TGTGCCAGCAGCGGGAGTAGAGGGACCCAGTACTTC. Translating gives CASSGSRGTQYF.

This clonotype was detected a few times. The chain uses TRBV12-3 or TRBV12-4 and TRBJ2-5; D tentatively fits TRBD1 or TRBD2 (5 bases each). V lost 3 bases and J 4 bases, leaving 15 bases between the germline ends. The CDR3 consists of 15 residues. The CDR3 is CASSFRPGQGETQYF. The CDR3 bases are TGTGCCAGCAGTTTCAGGCCGGGGCAGGGAGAGACCCAGTACTTC.

The chain has TRBV29-1 and TRBJ2-5, with 8 positions matching TRBD2. V was clipped by 2 bases and J by 1 base; unmatched bases: 6. Germline CDR1 is SQVTM and CDR2 is ANQGSEA. The CDR3 spans 15 residues. CDR3 bases: TGCAGCGTTGAAAGCTTGCTAGCGGGCCAAGAGACCCAGTACTTC. Translating it yields CSVESLLAGQETQYF.

This clonotype was detected many times. The rearrangement uses TRBV24-1 and TRBJ2-1; perhaps TRBD2 as D (5 bases). Looked up from germline, CDR1 is KGHDR and CDR2 is SFDVKD. The length of the CDR3 is 14 residues. Between the trimmed V and J ends, which lost 4 bases and 8 bases, there was a span of 14 bases. The CDR3 region is CATSDALETHEQFF. Here the CDR3 DNA reads TGTGCCACCAGTGACGCACTAGAAACCCATGAGCAGTTCTTC.

The chain has TRBV6-6 and TRBJ2-5; the match to TRBD2 covers 8 bases. The CDR3 is made up of 16 amino acids. With 2 bases clipped from V and 5 bases from J, the junction kept 10 bases outside the gene matches. Per the germline V gene, CDR1 is MNHNY and CDR2 is SVGAGI (reference sequence). The CDR3 coding sequence is TGTGCCAGCAGTTACATCGCGGGACTAGAGGTTGAGACCCAGTACTTC. It specifies CASSYIAGLEVETQYF.

This clonotype has a handful of counts. The chain recombines TRBV28 with TRBJ2-5; D gene uncertain. CDR1 and CDR2 (germline): MDHEN, SYDVKM. CDR3 length equals 12 residues. The ends were cut back, 6 bases at V and 4 bases at J, with 9 bases in the middle. CDR3 in DNA: TGTGCCAGCAGCCGTGAGTTAGAGACCCAGTACTTC. Translating gives CASSRELETQYF.

This clonotype was found a few times. The gene calls are TRBV12-3 or TRBV12-4 and TRBJ1-5; D is undetermined. Trimming stripped 1 base from V and 5 bases from J, with 12 bases between. The CDR3 is made up of 15 amino acids. CDR3 nucleotides: TGTGCCAGCAGTTTAGGGCCAGCGGGGTATCAGCCCCAGCATTTT. Its translation: CASSLGPAGYQPQHF.

This clonotype was counted once. The rearrangement joins TRBV29-1 to TRBJ2-7, with 13 bases fitting TRBD2. The CDR3 consists of 15 residues. The germline V gene has CDR1 SQVTM and CDR2 ANQGSEA. Trimming removed 0 bases from V and 5 bases from J; junction bases left unmatched: 4. CDR3 DNA sequence: TGCAGCGTTGAAGACCGGACTAGCGGGAGACACGAGCAGTACTTC. Translation: CSVEDRTSGRHEQYF.